Sequencing of this T cell receptor (beta chain) was carried out in a study of T cell responses to AZD1222 COVID-19 vaccine. As to this clone: Its antigen remains unidentified.

Whole-study results and caveats: Repertoires were obtained only post-peak T cell response.

The CDR3 covers 18 residues. The J segment lost 2 bases and the V segment lost 1 base, leaving 4 bases of the junction unmatched. Germline loops: CDR1 SGHTA, CDR2 FQGTGA. TCRdb's table, derived via immunoSEQ multiplex PCR, lists solely in-frame clones and lacks some. The sample lists about 190,000 clones, about 94% occurring once. The chain couples TRBV7-3 to TRBJ2-2, with 13 bases matching TRBD2. This receptor was identified in an adult in good health. The material sequenced was peripheral blood, taken on day 0 of AZD1222 vaccination. The CDR3 region has the DNA TGTGCCAGCAGCTTAAGGGGACTAGCGGGACGAAACACCGGGGAGCTGTTTTTT. Translating it yields CASSLRGLAGRNTGELFF.